This T cell receptor beta chain came from a study of CD8 T cells in ankylosing spondylitis (dated by TCRdb to the late 2010s). For the study in its entirety: T cell receptor beta repertoires were profiled in healthy donors and ankylosing spondylitis patients so that disease-linked TCR variants could be found. The full study cohort was made up of 25 ankylosing spondylitis patients and roughly 98 healthy donors. Peripheral blood samples were taken, and synovial fluid was additionally collected from ankylosing spondylitis patients.

Relative to germline, V is missing 5 bases and J is missing 4 bases, with 4 bases of the junction outside any gene match. The germline V gene specifies SGHTA as CDR1 and FQGNSA as CDR2. Counted from cysteine to phenylalanine, this CDR3 has 13 amino acids. The sequence is cut down to CDR3 DNA, 39 bases in frame from base 1. The reads were generated on an Illumina HiSeq 2500. Quantitative 5'-RACE with molecular barcodes was used to prepare TCR beta libraries. Regarding the original processing steps: Disease-linked TCR variants were identified with a new computational method built on a probabilistic model of VDJ rearrangement. TCRdb took the public reads, trimmed them with fastp at Q25, ran MiXCR for clone calling and kept in-frame beta chains. For every CDR3 protein sequence, its rows merge into one entry that carries the most common genes and DNA. The authors' filters were not applied to this entry. The sample table records about 340,000 distinct CDR3 sequences; roughly 14% of these occur just once. The ten largest clones take up about 1% of the sample.

This clonotype has more than one count but fewer than ten. The specificity of this receptor is unknown. Base qualities are not provided; no much larger clone lies one nucleotide away. The paper as a whole reports these results and caveats: Some TCR beta motif variants had previously been reported in synovial fluid and blood of reactive arthritis patients, which suggested common disease-initiation mechanisms. A TCR beta motif of several highly homologous amino acid variants appeared characteristic of blood from ankylosing spondylitis patients. The disease-linked clones were reported to be significantly enriched in matched synovial fluid samples from ankylosing spondylitis patients. The disease-linked clones had a CD8+ phenotype and were found at relatively low frequencies in peripheral blood.

The TCR comes from a male donor with ankylosing spondylitis or in good health (not recorded which). Recombination joined TRBV7-2 with TRBJ2-5, with 7 bases aligning to TRBD1. Input material: blood, either unsorted or a sorted T cell fraction (not recorded which). The CDR3 in this case is CASSDRVIETQYF. The nucleotide sequence is TGTGCCAGCAGCGACAGGGTAATAGAGACCCAGTACTTC.